This TCR beta chain was observed in a study of TIL therapy for anti-PD-1-resistant metastatic lung cancer. About the study: Median tumor PD-L1 proportion score was 6%. By whole-exome sequencing, median non-synonymous tumor mutation burden was roughly 1.6 mutations per megabase.

Indicated time point: pre-treatment sample, taken before nivolumab and TIL therapy. The libraries were made with immunoSEQ v3. The protocol was immunoSEQ multiplex PCR, while the TCRdb copy is restricted to in-frame clones and leaves out a portion. The sample shows approximately 57,000 clones, approximately 78% of them seen only once. Only one count was recorded for this clone. The length of the CDR3 is 16 residues. The germline V gene encodes CDR1 SGHNT and CDR2 YENEEA. With V trimmed by 3 bases and J by 0 bases, 5 bases remained unmatched. The chain uses TRBV11-3 and TRBJ2-1; 7 positions match TRBD1. Sequenced here: blood, sampled at baseline. The receptor comes from a person between 30 and 80 years old with non-small cell lung cancer. The CDR3 spells CASSFLQGFSYNEQFF. The CDR3, as DNA: TGTGCCAGCAGCTTCCTACAGGGGTTCTCCTACAATGAGCAGTTCTTC.